This is a list of T cell receptor beta chains from one sample in a study of blood T cell repertoires in COVID-19. The table came from immunoSEQ multiplex PCR; TCRdb's copy has only in-frame clones and leaves some out. The data contain around 120,000 clones, 80% of them seen just once; the ten biggest clones take up about 25%. The sequencing sample was made of peripheral blood. The receptors stem from a human donor in a cohort sampled during active COVID-19. Each CDR3 is given with its conserved first and last residue. A D gene is named only where the DNA matches it firmly. Clone size is not always given. Where it is, it says once, few, many or a class for expanded clones.

CDR3: CASSFSRGETQYF; DNA: TGTGCCAGCAGCTTTTCTAGGGGAGAGACCCAGTACTTC; D: NA; V: TRBV7-2; size: NA; J: TRBJ2-5
CDR3: CASSYSYQGSNSPLHF; DNA: TGTGCCAGCAGTTACTCTTATCAGGGCTCTAATTCACCCCTCCACTTT; D: NA; V: TRBV6-5; size: once; J: TRBJ1-6
CDR3: CASSSQGAQARDEQFF; DNA: TGTGCCAGCAGTTCGCAGGGGGCGCAGGCGCGGGATGAGCAGTTCTTC; D: TRBD1; V: TRBV27; size: NA; J: TRBJ2-1
CDR3: CASSSRGAPGF; DNA: TGTGCCAGCAGTTCCCGGGGGGCCCCAGGATTC; D: NA; V: TRBV12-3/TRBV12-4; size: NA; J: TRBJ1-1
CDR3: CASSLGAEGRYEQYF; DNA: TGTGCCAGCAGCTTGGGGGCAGAGGGCCGGTACGAGCAGTACTTC; D: NA; V: TRBV5-5; size: once; J: TRBJ2-7
CDR3: CASSQDDRSQETQYF; DNA: TGCGCCAGCAGCCAAGATGACAGGAGCCAAGAGACCCAGTACTTC; D: NA; V: TRBV4-1; size: NA; J: TRBJ2-5
CDR3: CASSYDSNYGYTF; DNA: TGTGCCAGCAGTTACGACAGTAACTATGGCTACACCTTC; D: NA; V: TRBV6-5; size: NA; J: TRBJ1-2
CDR3: CASRKASGELFF; DNA: TGTGCCAGCAGAAAAGCCTCCGGGGAGCTGTTTTTT; D: NA; V: TRBV27; size: NA; J: TRBJ2-2
CDR3: CASSVGTSGGTEQYF; DNA: TGTGCCAGCAGCGTAGGGACTAGCGGGGGGACGGAGCAGTACTTC; D: TRBD2; V: TRBV9; size: NA; J: TRBJ2-7
CDR3: CASSFRRSYEQYF; DNA: TGCGCCAGCAGCTTCCGCAGGTCCTACGAGCAGTACTTC; D: NA; V: TRBV5-1; size: NA; J: TRBJ2-7
CDR3: CASSLMEDSNQPQHF; DNA: TGTGCCAGCAGCTTAATGGAGGATAGCAATCAGCCCCAGCATTTT; D: NA; V: TRBV7-6; size: NA; J: TRBJ1-5